This TCR beta chain was documented in a study of response to subunit inactivated influenza vaccine. TCRdb re-analysed the RT-PCR reads in MiXCR, keeping a single row per CDR3 protein. The sample includes over 650,000 distinct CDR3 sequences, less than 20% of them seen just once. In germline, CDR1 is MNHEY, CDR2 SVGAGI. There are 12 residues in the CDR3. Trimming cost V 7 bases and J 15 bases, with 19 bases left between them. In its sample, this clonotype was seen a few times. The chain uses TRBV6-5 and TRBJ2-1; a possible D gene is TRBD2 (6 bases). This receptor was obtained from a man between 45 and 60 years old who received an inactivated influenza vaccine. Sequencing was performed on PBMCs from blood, taken less than 6 days after vaccination. The CDR3 is CASNKGGRDLFF. The CDR3 nucleotides are TGTGCCAGCAACAAGGGAGGCAGGGACCTGTTCTTC.